This T cell receptor (beta chain) was recorded in a study of Graves' ophthalmopathy and Graves' hyperthyroidism. Deletions cut 0 bases from V and 6 bases from J, with 12 bases between. The CDR3 totals 13 residues. The germline V gene has CDR1 SQVTM and CDR2 ANQGSEA. This clonotype showed up many times. RNA transcripts served as template for amplifying TCR beta CDR3 sequences. Scientists carried out first-round RT-PCR using HTBI primers and then a second-round multiplex PCR. TCRdb used MiXCR to reprocess the multiplex PCR reads, holding one entry per CDR3 protein. The table includes around 1.1 million distinct CDR3 sequences, roughly two fifths detected once.

The source material was peripheral blood or thyroid tissue (not recorded which). V is TRBV29-1 and J is TRBJ2-7, with D possibly called TRBD1 or TRBD2 (5 bases each). This receptor was obtained from an adult man with Graves' hyperthyroidism. This CDR3 is CSVEDAGRLEQYF. The CDR3 nucleotides are TGCAGCGTTGAAGATGCAGGGAGACTCGAGCAGTACTTC.